This TCR beta chain was recorded in a study of Graves' ophthalmopathy and Graves' hyperthyroidism listed by TCRdb under 2018. Some background on the complete study: Peripheral blood samples were taken at the time of initial diagnosis, before any treatment was given. TCR beta repertoire signatures were used to distinguish Graves' ophthalmopathy from Graves' hyperthyroidism and to predict progression to ophthalmopathy. In total, approximately 130 blood samples were TCR-sequenced: around 42 ophthalmopathy, approximately 80 hyperthyroidism and approximately 17 hyperthyroidism-to-ophthalmopathy patients. To explore V-J signatures distinguishing ophthalmopathy from hyperthyroidism, a discovery set of under 110 patients (about 41 ophthalmopathy, some 55 stable hyperthyroidism) was enrolled. An independent validation cohort comprised 18 hyperthyroidism patients and 15 to 17 patients who later progressed from hyperthyroidism to ophthalmopathy. In roughly six hyperthyroidism patients, T-cell repertoires of thyroid tissue and blood were compared. Following sample collection, hyperthyroidism patients were given methimazole at a starting dose of 30 mg daily, and ophthalmopathy patients were given high-dose intravenous methylprednisolone. The approximately 90 discovery patients were divided at random into training and test sets in a 7:3 ratio. Points the paper makes about the study in general: In validation, the model predicted ophthalmopathy progression with over 60% sensitivity and roughly 72% specificity; 12 predicted patients were CT-confirmed with GO in a median of around 6 months. No statistical method was used to predetermine the sample size, and group allocation was not hidden from the investigators. Most expanded thyroid clonotypes with a frequency above 0.001 also appeared in blood, which suggests that blood repertoires may reflect the immune response in the thyroid. In cross-validation, the 13-signature model distinguished ophthalmopathy from stable hyperthyroidism with just over 85% sensitivity and 81% to 83% specificity, and in the test set the corresponding values were about 80% and 75%.

For repertoire sequencing, the TCR beta CDR3 regions were amplified from RNA transcripts. The first round was an RT-PCR using HTBI primers with the Qiagen OneStep RT-PCR kit, and this first round was followed by a second-round multiplex PCR, then size selection and purification. Libraries were sequenced on an Illumina HiSeq2000 using paired-end 100 bp reads. For the original study's pipeline: SOAPnuke was used to process the reads, removing any read that contained adapters or uncalled bases, had a mean Phred below 15, or lacked an exact match to the constant primer or identifier. High-quality paired reads were merged with COPE v1.2.5. Each unique nucleotide sequence was treated as a clonotype, and MiTCR v1.1 was used to align the clonotypes to the IMGT TRB V, D and J references. The analysis was limited to V-J combinations with a frequency above 0.0001, which together covered approximately 99% of repertoires. For each V-J combination, a TCR clonal expansion and chaos score was defined as the ratio of F50 clonal expansion to chaos observed in the TCRdist matrix. Features were reduced by Welch's t-statistics and random forest to roughly 14 V-J combinations, which fed a naive Bayes classifier. Thyroid-blood repertoire similarity was quantified with the Morisita-Horn index. Through fastp at Q25 and MiXCR, TCRdb rebuilt clones from the public reads, retaining in-frame beta chains. Under each unique CDR3 protein, matching rows form one entry showing the most common genes and DNA. It is TCRdb's table, rather than the study itself, that gives the V and J calls and clone size. The sample records about 420,000 distinct CDR3 sequences, 20% to 25% of which are singletons. Of the sample, 2.5% to 3% is held by the ten largest clones.

Stable hyperthyroidism was defined as no progression to ophthalmopathy within 18 months of follow-up. The hyperthyroidism patients were 18 to 65 years old and newly diagnosed, with a disease duration of less than 2 months. Patients were excluded if they had other autoimmune diseases, uncontrolled infections, pregnancy or lactation. Diagnosis was based on clinical symptoms, serum thyroxine, TRAb, thyroid ultrasound and orbital computed tomography. Ficoll-Paque density gradient centrifugation was used to isolate PBMCs from under 11 ml of fresh peripheral blood. Total RNA was extracted with Trizol reagent and quality-checked on an Agilent 2100 Bioanalyzer. This clonotype was recorded many times. Its specific antigen is unknown. No quality values exist for individual bases; no much larger clone is one base distant. The TCR sequence derives from a woman under 30 with stable Graves' hyperthyroidism. Donor details come from another sample of the same person, matched by shared clones. What was sequenced was peripheral blood.

The encoded CDR3 is CASSQVGSYLDYEQYF. The nucleotides are TGTGCCAGCAGCCAAGTCGGATCGTACTTGGACTACGAGCAGTACTTC. The chain employs TRBV14 and TRBJ2-7, with the D gene call left open. Measured from the cysteine to the phenylalanine, the CDR3 is 16 residues long. The read is trimmed to its CDR3 DNA, 48 bases read in frame from base 1. Trimming at the junction amounts to 1 base on V and 3 bases on J, and the germline ends lie 16 bases apart. The germline V gene yields SGHDN for CDR1 and FVKESK for CDR2.